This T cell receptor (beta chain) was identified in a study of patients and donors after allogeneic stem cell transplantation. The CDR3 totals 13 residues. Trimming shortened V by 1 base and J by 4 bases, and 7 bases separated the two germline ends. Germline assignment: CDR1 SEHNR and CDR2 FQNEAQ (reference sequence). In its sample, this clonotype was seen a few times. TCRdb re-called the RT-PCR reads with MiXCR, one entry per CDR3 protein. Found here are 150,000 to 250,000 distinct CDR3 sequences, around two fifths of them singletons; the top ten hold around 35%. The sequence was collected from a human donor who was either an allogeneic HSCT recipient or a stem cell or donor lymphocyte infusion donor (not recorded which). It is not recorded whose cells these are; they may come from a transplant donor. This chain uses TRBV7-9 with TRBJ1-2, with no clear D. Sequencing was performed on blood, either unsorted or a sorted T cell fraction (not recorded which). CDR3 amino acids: CASSLDTGYGYTF. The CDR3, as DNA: TGTGCCAGCAGCTTAGATACCGGCTATGGCTACACCTTC.